A selection of T cell receptor beta chains follows, all from one sample in a study of graft-versus-host responses after intestinal transplantation. Clones were read by immunoSEQ multiplex PCR, and TCRdb kept only the in-frame ones, dropping some. The sample lists 95,000 or so clones, around 90% seen once, with around 15% in the top ten. Sequenced here: PBMCs, sampled about 440 days after intestinal transplant. These receptors all come from a human patient who received an intestinal transplant, so some T cells may come from the graft donor. Each CDR3 is given with its conserved first and last residue. The D gene is left open where the match is weak. The listing skips clone size in some rows; elsewhere it reads once, few, many or a size class.

D gene	J gene	clone size	V gene	CDR3 DNA	CDR3 protein
TRBD2	TRBJ2-3	.	TRBV5-5	TGTGCCAGCAGCCGCCCCGGGACTAGCGTCCCAGATACGCAGTATTTT	CASSRPGTSVPDTQYF
.	TRBJ2-5	.	TRBV5-1	TGCGCCAGCAGCTTGGGCGGAGCCCAAGAGACCCAGTACTTC	CASSLGGAQETQYF
.	TRBJ2-3	.	TRBV4-2	TGTGCCAGCAGCCAGCAAACTTGGGGCAGGGGCCCAGATACGCAGTATTTT	CASSQQTWGRGPDTQYF
.	TRBJ2-7	.	TRBV2	TGTGCCAGCAGTGTTTACGGGGGCCCCTACGAGCAGTACTTC	CASSVYGGPYEQYF
.	TRBJ1-3	.	TRBV19	TGTGCCAGTAGTATTTCCCTGACAGGACCCTCTGGAAACACCATATATTTT	CASSISLTGPSGNTIYF
TRBD2	TRBJ2-5	.	TRBV18	TGTGCCAGCTCACCTGGGGAGCGGGGGCCCCAAGAGACCCAGTACTTC	CASSPGERGPQETQYF
.	TRBJ2-7	.	TRBV11-3	TGTGCCAGCAGCCCCCTTGGCGACCTGGGGGGGCAGTACTTC	CASSPLGDLGGQYF
TRBD1	TRBJ1-1	.	TRBV5-5	TGTGCCAGCAGCTCTAGATCCGGGACAGTTTTGGCTTTCTTT	CASSSRSGTVLAFF
.	TRBJ2-5	.	TRBV10-2	TGCGCCAGCAGCCAGGGAACGGAGACCCAGCACTTC	CASSQGTETQHF
TRBD1	TRBJ1-1	.	TRBV29-1	TGCAGCGCCCCCGGGACAGGGGAGAGGGGCACTGAAGCTTTCTTT	CSAPGTGERGTEAFF
.	TRBJ1-1	.	TRBV2	TGTGCCAGCAGTGAATCCCTGGCGACTGAAGCTTTCTTT	CASSESLATEAFF
TRBD2	TRBJ2-4	.	TRBV7-9	TGTGCCAGCAGCTTAGCGCCTAGCGGGGTCACCCAAGCCAAAAACATTCAGTACTTC	CASSLAPSGVTQAKNIQYF
TRBD2	TRBJ2-3	.	TRBV7-3	TGTGCCAGCAGCCCCATCCTAGCGGGGAACACAGATACGCAGTATTTT	CASSPILAGNTDTQYF
.	TRBJ1-2	.	TRBV6-6	TGTGCCAGCGGAACTAACTATGGCTACACCTTC	CASGTNYGYTF
.	TRBJ1-1	.	TRBV20-1	TGCAGTGCGTCAACTGAAGCTTTCTTT	CSASTEAFF
.	TRBJ1-6	.	TRBV5-1	TGCGCCAGCGGCACGGGAGGGGACTCACCCCTCCACTTT	CASGTGGDSPLHF
.	TRBJ2-7	.	TRBV7-9	TGTGCCAGCAGCTTCCCCGGGCCATTGTACGAGCAGTACTTC	CASSFPGPLYEQYF
TRBD1	TRBJ1-2	.	TRBV2	TGTGCCAGCAGTGAAACGGGACAGGGGATCCATGGCTACACCTTC	CASSETGQGIHGYTF
TRBD2	TRBJ2-5	.	TRBV28	TGTGCCAGCAGTTCCCTAGCGGGGGGGCAAGAGACCCAGTACTTC	CASSSLAGGQETQYF
.	TRBJ2-5	.	TRBV6-5	TGTGCCAGCTCTAAAGGGGACCAAGAGACCCAGTACTTC	CASSKGDQETQYF
.	TRBJ2-2	.	TRBV4-1	TGCGCCACGCCCCCGCCCGAGAGGCCGAACACCGGGGAGCTGTTTTTT	CATPPPERPNTGELFF
.	TRBJ1-5	once	TRBV6-6	TGTGCCAGCAGTTACCAGCCCCAGCATTTT	CASSYQPQHF
.	TRBJ2-1	.	TRBV19	TGTGCCAGTAGTATAGCGGTTGCGGGGCTCGTCTCCTACAATGAGCAGTTCTTC	CASSIAVAGLVSYNEQFF
.	TRBJ2-7	.	TRBV27	TGTGCCAGCAGTACCGGCACACCGAGCTCCTACGAGCAGTACTTC	CASSTGTPSSYEQYF
TRBD1	TRBJ1-2	.	TRBV10-3	TGTGCCATCAGGCAGACAGGGGGCGACTATGGCTACACCTTC	CAIRQTGGDYGYTF
.	TRBJ2-1	.	TRBV6-5	TGTGCCAGCAGTTACGCTGGGGGCGGCAATGAGCAGTTCTTC	CASSYAGGGNEQFF
.	TRBJ1-1	.	TRBV5-1	TGCGCCAGCAGCTTGGGCGGAAACACTGAAGCTTTCTTT	CASSLGGNTEAFF
.	TRBJ2-5	.	TRBV19	TGTGCCAGTAGTTCACCCCCCGGGTTGGAGACCCAGTACTTC	CASSSPPGLETQYF
.	TRBJ1-4	.	TRBV7-8	TGTGCCAGCCGCTCAGGGTTCTTAGAAGAAAAACTGTTTTTT	CASRSGFLEEKLFF
.	TRBJ2-1	.	TRBV6-5	TGTGCCAGCAGTAAGTGGGGGCCCAATGAGCAGTTCTTC	CASSKWGPNEQFF
.	TRBJ2-5	.	TRBV19	TGTGCCAGTAGTACCCTGGGTAGGCAGACCCAGTACTTC	CASSTLGRQTQYF
.	TRBJ1-1	.	TRBV15	TGTGCCACCAGCAGAGCTGGGGATTCTGAAGCTTTCTTT	CATSRAGDSEAFF
.	TRBJ1-1	.	TRBV19	TGTGCCAGTAGTATAGGGGCCCGCACTGAAGCTTTCTTT	CASSIGARTEAFF
.	TRBJ1-6	.	TRBV6-1	TGTGCCAGCGTCGGGAAGGGGGGTTCACCCCTCCACTTT	CASVGKGGSPLHF
TRBD2	TRBJ2-1	.	TRBV7-3	TGTGCCAGCAGCCCTACCCATCTAGCGGGGACTTACAATGAGCAGTTCTTC	CASSPTHLAGTYNEQFF
.	TRBJ1-5	.	TRBV21-1	TGTGCCAGCAGGGCAGGGGGCCCCGCCGCTCAGCCCCAGCATTTT	CASRAGGPAAQPQHF
TRBD1	TRBJ2-7	few	TRBV10-3	TGTGCCATCACAGGGGGCGAATCGTACGAGCAGTACTTC	CAITGGESYEQYF
.	TRBJ1-2	.	TRBV29-1	TGCAGCGTTGATCGGCAAAGCTATGGCTACACCTTC	CSVDRQSYGYTF
.	TRBJ1-4	.	TRBV7-8	TGTGCCAGCAGCCCACCGACTGCCGATAATGAAAAACTGTTTTTT	CASSPPTADNEKLFF
.	TRBJ2-2	few	TRBV6-5	TGTGCCAGCAGTTATGTCAGGTCGTTCCCCGGGGAGCTGTTTTTT	CASSYVRSFPGELFF
.	TRBJ2-1	.	TRBV4-2	TGTGCCAGCAGCTTACCCGATCGGGGTAGCTGGGATGAGCAGTTCTTC	CASSLPDRGSWDEQFF
.	TRBJ1-2	once	TRBV29-1	TGCAGCGTTGAAGATCTGGAGGACTATGGCTACACCTTC	CSVEDLEDYGYTF
.	TRBJ1-2	.	TRBV7-9	TGTGCCAGCAGCTTACACTACGGGAGGGAGGAATTTTATGGCTACACCTTC	CASSLHYGREEFYGYTF
.	TRBJ1-5	.	TRBV2	TGTGCCAGCAGCGTCCAGGGGCGAGATCAGCCCCAGCATTTT	CASSVQGRDQPQHF
.	TRBJ2-2	.	TRBV6-1	TGTGCCAGCAGTCCTACCGGGGAGCTGTTTTTT	CASSPTGELFF
.	TRBJ1-2	.	TRBV7-3	TGTGCCAGCAGCTTAACCGGGGGTCCTAATGGCTACACCTTC	CASSLTGGPNGYTF